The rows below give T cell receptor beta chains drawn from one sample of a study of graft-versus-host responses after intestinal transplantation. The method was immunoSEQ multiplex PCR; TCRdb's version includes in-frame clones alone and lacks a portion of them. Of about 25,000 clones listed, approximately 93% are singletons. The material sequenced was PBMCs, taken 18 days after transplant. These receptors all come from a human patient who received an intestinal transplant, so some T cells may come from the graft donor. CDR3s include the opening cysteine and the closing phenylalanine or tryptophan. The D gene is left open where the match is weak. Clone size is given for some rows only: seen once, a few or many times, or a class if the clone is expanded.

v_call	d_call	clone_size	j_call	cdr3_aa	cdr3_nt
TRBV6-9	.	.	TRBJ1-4	CASSYREGNEKLFF	TGTGCCAGCAGTTATCGGGAGGGTAATGAAAAACTGTTTTTT
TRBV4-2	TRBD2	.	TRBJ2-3	CASSQSRGDTDTQYF	TGTGCCAGCAGCCAAAGCCGGGGGGACACAGATACGCAGTATTTT
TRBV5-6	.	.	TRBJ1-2	CASSTALANYGYTF	TGTGCCAGCAGCACGGCGCTGGCTAACTATGGCTACACCTTC
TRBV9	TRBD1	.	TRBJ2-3	CASSGQGSVSTDTQYF	TGTGCCAGCAGCGGACAGGGTTCTGTTAGCACAGATACGCAGTATTTT
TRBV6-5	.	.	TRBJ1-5	CASSENGNQPQHF	TGTGCCAGCAGTGAGAATGGCAATCAGCCCCAGCATTTT
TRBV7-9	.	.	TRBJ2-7	CASSLPKGSFGYEQYF	TGTGCCAGCAGCTTACCTAAGGGCAGCTTCGGGTACGAGCAGTACTTC
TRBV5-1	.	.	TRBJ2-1	CASSLGGGTGSEQFF	TGCGCCAGCAGCTTGGGGGGGGGTACAGGGAGCGAGCAGTTCTTC
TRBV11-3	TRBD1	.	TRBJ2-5	CASSLVGTVSETQYF	TGTGCCAGCAGCTTAGTGGGGACAGTTTCGGAGACCCAGTACTTC
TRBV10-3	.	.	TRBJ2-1	CAITPREDNEQFF	TGTGCCATCACCCCCAGGGAGGACAATGAGCAGTTCTTC
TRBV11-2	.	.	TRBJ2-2	CASSLGVTGELFF	TGTGCCAGCAGCTTAGGGGTCACCGGGGAGCTGTTTTTT
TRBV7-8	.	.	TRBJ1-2	CASLGPLSSDGYTF	TGTGCCAGTTTGGGACCCCTGAGTTCGGATGGCTACACCTTC
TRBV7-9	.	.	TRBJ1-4	CASSEREKLFF	TGTGCCAGCAGCGAACGTGAAAAACTGTTTTTT
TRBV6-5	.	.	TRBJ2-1	CASSRGDALYNEQFF	TGTGCCAGCAGTAGAGGGGACGCTCTTTACAATGAGCAGTTCTTC
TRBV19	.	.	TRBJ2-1	CASSINGYSSYNEQFF	TGTGCCAGTAGTATTAACGGGTATAGCTCCTACAATGAGCAGTTCTTC
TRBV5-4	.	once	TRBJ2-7	CASSPDSSYEQYF	TGTGCCAGCAGCCCGGACAGCTCCTACGAGCAGTACTTC
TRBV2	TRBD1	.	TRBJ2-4	CASSEDGGTGKYF	TGTGCCAGCAGTGAAGATGGGGGGACAGGAAAGTACTTC
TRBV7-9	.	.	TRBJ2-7	CASSSLAASYEQYF	TGTGCCAGCAGCTCCTTAGCGGCTTCCTACGAGCAGTACTTC
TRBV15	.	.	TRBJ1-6	CATSREQLGRPALHF	TGTGCCACCAGCAGAGAACAATTGGGCAGGCCGGCCCTCCACTTT
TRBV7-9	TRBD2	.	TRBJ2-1	CASSLWTSRNEQFF	TGTGCCAGCAGCTTATGGACTAGCCGGAATGAGCAGTTCTTC
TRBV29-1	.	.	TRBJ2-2	CSVEEAGELFF	TGCAGCGTTGAAGAGGCCGGGGAGCTGTTTTTT
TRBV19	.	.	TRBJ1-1	CASSRGLNTEAFF	TGTGCCAGTAGCCGTGGCTTGAACACTGAAGCTTTCTTT
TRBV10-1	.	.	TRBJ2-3	CASSESGKGADTQYF	TGCGCCAGCAGTGAGTCAGGGAAAGGCGCAGATACGCAGTATTTT
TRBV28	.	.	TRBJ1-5	CASSDLKGEPQHF	TGTGCCAGCAGCGATCTAAAGGGGGAGCCCCAGCATTTT
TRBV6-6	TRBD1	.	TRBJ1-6	CASSYSNRGSPLHF	TGTGCCAGCAGTTACTCGAACAGGGGTTCACCCCTCCACTTT
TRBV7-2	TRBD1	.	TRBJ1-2	CASSPQGGKGGYTF	TGTGCCAGCAGCCCACAGGGGGGAAAGGGGGGCTACACCTTC
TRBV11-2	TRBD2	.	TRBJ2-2	CASSWGRGGRTGELFF	TGTGCCAGCAGCTGGGGGCGGGGGGGCCGGACCGGGGAGCTGTTTTTT
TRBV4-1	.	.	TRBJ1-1	CASSPTEGNTEAFF	TGCGCCAGCAGCCCGACCGAGGGGAACACTGAAGCTTTCTTT